This is a list of T cell receptor beta chains from one sample in a study of cytomegalovirus exposure and HLA in healthy donors. TCRdb keeps only in-frame clones here, not all; method: immunoSEQ multiplex PCR. In the table there are 150,000 to 200,000 clones, about three quarters of which are singletons. The specimen was PBMCs. The receptor source for this set is a woman in her fifties or sixties in good health and CMV-seropositive. Both conserved end residues are trimmed from each CDR3. Each record gives: V gene, CDR3 protein.

TRBV5-1 ASSLMTGTAVTEAF
TRBV2 ASSEYLDRA
TRBV5-6 ASSLGQGGDEQY
TRBV5-1 ASSFDRSGANVLT
TRBV29-1 SVGLAANEQF
TRBV2 ASGQGSTSGNTIY
TRBV28 ASSLSWGQGNNYGYT
TRBV5-1 ASSPGGGRNTIY
TRBV19 ASSPVGRGADTQY
TRBV5-6 ASRAGTSTGGYEQY
TRBV6-4 ASSELAGGVDTQY
TRBV2 ASSEGGSYEQY
TRBV28 ASSRDRGQYGYT
TRBV6-1 ASSRAGGNNEQF
TRBV7-2 ASSLDLAGSPRY
TRBV6-5 ASSYFRQNTEAF
TRBV7-2 ASSVTAGVSYEQY
TRBV7-2 ASRGTGEYEQY
TRBV19 ASSTGGATDTQY
TRBV7-2 ASSPHDRVYQETQY
TRBV27 ATTLLSGEGYNEQF
TRBV11-2 ASSPGADTQY
TRBV27 ARKFRERGDSNQPQH
TRBV19 ASPPTGETGTDTQY
TRBV2 ASRVDRGKGEQY
TRBV25-1 ASSMAGWPTEAF
TRBV5-8 ASSFTGTGGTQPQH
TRBV6-5 ASSLSNEQF
TRBV15 ATSQGLETQY
TRBV28 ASSSPARTGGYT
TRBV7-9 ASSSNTGGRYNEQF
TRBV18 ASSLNTMTETGSEAF
TRBV19 ASSRAGAGEDEQF
TRBV7-9 ASSFAGTGGLAEAF
TRBV7-2 ASSLEQGGLLNTEAF
TRBV7-7 ASSLGTRGYEQY